A selection of T cell receptor beta chains follows, all from one sample in a study of blood T cell repertoires in COVID-19. The protocol was immunoSEQ multiplex PCR, while the TCRdb copy is restricted to in-frame clones and leaves out a portion. This table holds around 200,000 clones, around 89% found once. Sequencing input: PBMCs or T cells enriched from blood (not recorded which). The receptors derive from a woman aged 18-29 years who had recovered from COVID-19. Each CDR3 is given with its conserved first and last residue. A D gene is named only where the DNA matches it firmly. Where a row states a size, it is once, few, many or the class of an expanded clone; other rows omit it.

>TRBV3-1/TRBV3-2|TRBD2|.|TRBJ2-1
CASSRKTSGRAYEQFF
TGTGCCAGCAGCCGGAAGACTAGCGGGAGGGCCTATGAGCAGTTCTTC
>TRBV28|.|.|TRBJ1-1
CASSSPPWRWTEAFF
TGTGCCAGCAGTTCCCCTCCGTGGAGATGGACTGAAGCTTTCTTT
>TRBV28|TRBD1|.|TRBJ2-7
CASSPTSGGEQYF
TGTGCCAGCAGTCCAACCTCAGGGGGCGAGCAGTACTTC
>TRBV6-4|TRBD1|.|TRBJ1-6
CASSRDRDNSPLHF
TGTGCCAGCAGCCGGGACAGGGATAATTCACCCCTCCACTTT
>TRBV28|.|.|TRBJ1-1
CASSQTLWPTEAFF
TGTGCCAGCAGTCAGACTCTCTGGCCCACTGAAGCTTTCTTT
>TRBV5-4|.|.|TRBJ2-1
CATSMSRIREQFF
TGTGCCACCTCGATGAGTAGAATCCGTGAGCAGTTCTTC
>TRBV5-1|TRBD2|.|TRBJ2-7
CASSSAGTSGFEQYF
TGCGCCAGCAGCTCCGCCGGGACTAGCGGGTTCGAGCAGTACTTC
>TRBV12-3/TRBV12-4|TRBD1|.|TRBJ1-2
CASRGQGGYGYTF
TGTGCCAGCAGGGGACAGGGCGGCTATGGCTACACCTTC
>TRBV6-5|TRBD1|.|TRBJ1-1
CASSRRQGGDTEAFF
TGTGCCAGCAGTCGTCGACAGGGGGGTGACACTGAAGCTTTCTTT
>TRBV5-1|TRBD1|once|TRBJ2-7
CASKDRGAYEQYF
TGCGCCAGTAAGGACAGGGGCGCCTACGAGCAGTACTTC
>TRBV7-7|TRBD1|.|TRBJ2-5
CASSLGDRVEETQYF
TGTGCTAGCAGCTTAGGGGACAGGGTGGAAGAGACCCAGTACTTC
>TRBV28|TRBD2|.|TRBJ2-7
CASSFTLAGGPDEQYF
TGTGCCAGCAGTTTCACACTAGCGGGAGGGCCAGACGAGCAGTACTTC
>TRBV25-1|TRBD1|.|TRBJ1-2
CASSEGQVYGYTF
TGTGCCAGCAGTGAAGGACAGGTCTATGGCTACACCTTC
>TRBV5-6|TRBD1|.|TRBJ1-3
CASSLDRGTKAGNTIYF
TGTGCCAGCAGCTTGGACAGGGGGACAAAAGCTGGAAACACCATATATTTT
>TRBV7-2|.|.|TRBJ1-1
CASSLVSQNTEAFF
TGTGCCAGCAGCTTAGTTTCACAGAACACTGAAGCTTTCTTT
>TRBV7-3|TRBD1|.|TRBJ2-5
CASPWDRGRPVETQYF
TGTGCCAGCCCCTGGGACAGGGGGCGCCCGGTAGAGACCCAGTACTTC
>TRBV28|TRBD1|.|TRBJ1-3
CGGQGAEGNTIYF
TGTGGGGGACAGGGGGCGGAAGGAAACACCATATATTTT
>TRBV1|.|few|TRBJ2-7
CTSSQRTGSSYEQYF
TGCACCAGCAGCCAGCGGACAGGGAGCTCCTACGAGCAGTACTTC
>TRBV27|.|.|TRBJ2-5
CASSLLQPGIQETQYF
TGTGCCAGCAGTTTACTACAACCAGGGATCCAAGAGACCCAGTACTTC
>TRBV7-8|.|.|TRBJ1-2
CASSLPPTAIYGYTF
TGTGCCAGCAGCTTACCCCCGACAGCAATCTATGGCTACACCTTC
>TRBV6-5|TRBD2|.|TRBJ2-5
CASSYSIGGGKTQYF
TGTGCCAGCAGTTACTCTATCGGGGGAGGGAAGACCCAGTACTTC
>TRBV6-5|.|.|TRBJ2-4
CASSPGLAKNIQYF
TGTGCCAGCAGTCCTGGGCTAGCCAAAAACATTCAGTACTTC
>TRBV19|.|.|TRBJ1-4
CASSSRTTIEKLFF
TGTGCCAGTAGTTCTCGGACAACCATTGAAAAACTGTTTTTT
>TRBV28|TRBD2|.|TRBJ2-1
CASSPGGSSYEQFF
TGTGCCAGCAGCCCGGGAGGGTCCAGCTATGAGCAGTTCTTC
>TRBV6-5|TRBD1|once|TRBJ1-4
CASRGTAREEKLFF
TGTGCCAGCAGAGGGACAGCCCGGGAAGAAAAACTGTTTTTT
>TRBV11-2|TRBD1|.|TRBJ2-7
CASSFGRGRYEQYF
TGTGCCAGCAGCTTCGGCAGGGGGCGATACGAGCAGTACTTC
>TRBV21-1|.|.|TRBJ2-3
CASSKVERAADTQYF
TGTGCCAGCAGCAAAGTGGAGCGGGCGGCAGATACGCAGTATTTT
>TRBV7-9|.|few|TRBJ1-5
CASSPRGAGDHNQPQHF
TGTGCCAGCAGCCCTAGAGGGGCAGGGGATCACAATCAGCCCCAGCATTTT
>TRBV11-2|TRBD2|.|TRBJ2-7
CASSPQRSGRDSYEQYF
TGTGCCAGCAGCCCCCAGAGAAGCGGGAGGGACTCCTACGAGCAGTACTTC
>TRBV14|TRBD2|.|TRBJ2-1
CASRGPGLADYNEQFF
TGTGCCAGTCGGGGGCCGGGACTAGCGGACTACAATGAGCAGTTCTTC
>TRBV5-1|TRBD1|.|TRBJ1-1
CASSSRDRFGRAFF
TGCGCCAGCAGCTCCCGGGACAGGTTCGGGCGAGCTTTCTTT
>TRBV6-5|.|once|TRBJ2-7
CASSYSSGSYEQYF
TGTGCCAGCAGTTACTCGAGTGGCTCCTACGAGCAGTACTTC
>TRBV7-6|.|few|TRBJ2-7
CASSSLAPEQYF
TGTGCCAGCAGTTCTCTAGCACCCGAGCAGTACTTC
>TRBV19|.|.|TRBJ2-2
CASSTSVTLNTGELFF
TGTGCCAGTAGTACCTCGGTTACCTTGAACACCGGGGAGCTGTTTTTT